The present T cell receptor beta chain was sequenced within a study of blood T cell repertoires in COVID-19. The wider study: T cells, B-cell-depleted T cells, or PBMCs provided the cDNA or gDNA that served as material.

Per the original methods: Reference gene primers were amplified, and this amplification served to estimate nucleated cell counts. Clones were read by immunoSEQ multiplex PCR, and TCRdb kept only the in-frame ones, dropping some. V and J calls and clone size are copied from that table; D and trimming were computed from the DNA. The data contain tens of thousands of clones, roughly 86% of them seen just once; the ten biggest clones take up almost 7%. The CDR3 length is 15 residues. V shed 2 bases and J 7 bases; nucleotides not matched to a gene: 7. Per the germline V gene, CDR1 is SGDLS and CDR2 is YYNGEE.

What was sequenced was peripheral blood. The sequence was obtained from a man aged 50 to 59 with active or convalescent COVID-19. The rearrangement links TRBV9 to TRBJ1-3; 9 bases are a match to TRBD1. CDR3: CASSVGTGNGNTIYF. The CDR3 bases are TGTGCCAGCAGCGTCGGGACAGGGAATGGCAACACCATATATTTT.